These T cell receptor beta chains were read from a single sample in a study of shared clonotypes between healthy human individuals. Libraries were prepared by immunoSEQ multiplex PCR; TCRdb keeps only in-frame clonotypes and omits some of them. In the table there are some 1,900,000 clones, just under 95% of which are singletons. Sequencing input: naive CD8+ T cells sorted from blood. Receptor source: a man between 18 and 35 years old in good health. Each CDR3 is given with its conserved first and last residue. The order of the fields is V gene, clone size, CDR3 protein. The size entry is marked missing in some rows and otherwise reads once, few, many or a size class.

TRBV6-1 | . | CASGRWQETQYF
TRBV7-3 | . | CASSLGVGEDSTDTQYF
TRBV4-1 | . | CASSQSGTGNTGELFF
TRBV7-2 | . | CASSAPTSATSYNEQFF
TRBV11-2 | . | CASTYPYYTDTQYF
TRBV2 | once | CARSPRGGEKLFF
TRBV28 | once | CASQGSNQPQHF
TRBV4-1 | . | CASSQDLGTGAYEQYF
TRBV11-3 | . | CASSSQGNIQYF
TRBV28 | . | CASSLGTGGLNTGELFF
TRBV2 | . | CASSESAGGPSGANVLTF
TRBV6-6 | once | CASGTSGGVYEQFF
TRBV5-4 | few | CASSLKPNEKLFF
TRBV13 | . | CASSLATGTMHEQFF
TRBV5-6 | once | CASSLGPSGSRSEQFF
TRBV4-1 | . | CASSQERGASFYEQYF
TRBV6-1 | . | CASSEPLGQGSYEQYF
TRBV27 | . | CASGLGGYNYEQYF
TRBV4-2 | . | CASSLRGGRDNEQFF
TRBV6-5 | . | CASSYTGSKGEQYF
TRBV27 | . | CASSPGANYGYTF
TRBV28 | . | CASSADTLEMGEQFF
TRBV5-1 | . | CASSLAVAGGLTEAFF
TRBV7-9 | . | CASGTGLYEQYF
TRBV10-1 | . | CASSDDGNSPLHF
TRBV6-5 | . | CASRSDRSSYEQYF
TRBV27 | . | CASSLGTGWLPLHF
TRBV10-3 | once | CATWDRDSNEQFF
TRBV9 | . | CASSVVGQGQETQYF
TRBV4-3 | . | CASSPVAKGDSYEQYF
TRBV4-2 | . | CASSQDITDLYQETQYF
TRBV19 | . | CASSIQSGPTDTQYF
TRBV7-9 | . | CASSLEGQGESPLHF
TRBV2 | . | CASSEGRSYNEQFF
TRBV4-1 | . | CASSQEKVSVYGYTF
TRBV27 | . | CASGPRELTGELFF
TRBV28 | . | CASRTSLVGTGGNSPLHF
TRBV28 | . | CASTRDRGIAGANVLTF
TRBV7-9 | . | CASSASGGFYNEQFF
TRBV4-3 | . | CASSQGKRDVDEQYF
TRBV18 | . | CASQGQGRYEQYF
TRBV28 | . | CASSFTNVPQHF
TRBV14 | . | CASSLGRTTEQYF
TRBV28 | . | CATTGATGELFF
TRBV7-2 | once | CASSSNTDTQYF
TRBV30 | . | CAWSWRPGYEQFF
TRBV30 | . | CAWSEGSGGPYNEQFF
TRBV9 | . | CASSVGLALAGADTQYF
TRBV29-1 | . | CSVEQLKPYNEQFF